One sample yielded the 11 T cell receptor beta chains listed below, sequenced in a study of blood T cell repertoires in COVID-19. TCRdb's table, derived via immunoSEQ multiplex PCR, lists solely in-frame clones and lacks some. The data contain about 200,000 clones, roughly 88% of them singletons. The sample was PBMCs or T cells enriched from blood (not recorded which). The receptor source for this set is a man aged 40-49 years with acute COVID-19.

The genes are TRBV14 and TRBJ1-1; TRBD1 agrees at 7 bases. The J segment lost 8 bases and the V segment lost 1 base, leaving 4 bases of the junction unmatched. The CDR3 runs to 13 residues. CDR1 SGHDN and CDR2 FVKESK come from the germline V gene. CDR3 sequence (DNA): TGTGCCAGCAGCCAAGTGGGACAGCGGGAAGCTTTCTTT. Amino acids: CASSQVGQREAFF.

The V gene is TRBV3-1 (or the pseudogene TRBV3-2), the J gene TRBJ1-3; D ambiguous. Trimming took off 6 bases at V and 3 bases at J, with 18 bases between the two ends. The CDR3 has 16 residues. Germline V gives CDR1 LGHDT, CDR2 YNNKEL (reference sequence). Here the CDR3 reads CASSNSQERFGNTIYF. CDR3 DNA: TGTGCCAGCAGTAACAGCCAGGAACGTTTTGGAAACACCATATATTTT.

The rearrangement links TRBV7-6 to TRBJ2-1, with D maybe TRBD1 (6 bases). Trimming removed 4 bases at V and 10 bases at J, with 14 bases between. There are 13 residues in the CDR3. Per the germline V gene, CDR1 is SGHVS and CDR2 is FNYEAQ. The DNA for the CDR3 is TGTGCCAGCAGCTCCATTGGGGGCGGAGAGCAGTTCTTC. Translated, it gives CASSSIGGGEQFF.

The chain employs TRBV7-9 and TRBJ2-7; 8 nucleotides align to TRBD2. Unmatched junction bases numbered 8, after V lost 2 bases and J lost 2 bases. CDR1 is SEHNR, CDR2 FQNEAQ, per germline (reference sequence). CDR3 length: 16 residues. In DNA, the CDR3 is TGTGCCAGCAGCTTACCCTCCGGGACTAGGGCCTACGAGCAGTACTTC. Translating gives CASSLPSGTRAYEQYF.

The V call is TRBV24-1, the J call TRBJ2-1, with 12 bases aligning to TRBD2. The CDR3 runs to 17 residues. CDR1 KGHDR and CDR2 SFDVKD come from the germline V gene. Trimming cost V 2 bases and J 7 bases; bases outside gene matches: 8. CDR3 in DNA: TGTGCCACCAGTGATTACTCTAGCGGGAGGGCCAGTAATGAGCAGTTCTTC. As protein: CATSDYSSGRASNEQFF.

About this clone: The junction does not match germline at one end; this may be a read error. The chain combines TRBV27 with TRBJ1-4; 7 bases map to TRBD1. This CDR3 region has 12 residues. Germline CDR1 MNHEY, CDR2 SMNVEV (reference sequence). The chain's CDR3 is CASPGPTGPTIF. The CDR3 DNA is TGTGCCAGCCCGGGTCCGACAGGGCCCACTATTTTT.

This chain joins TRBV28 and TRBJ2-5; the match to TRBD2 covers 8 bases. J gave up 0 bases and V 4 bases, and 7 bases lay outside the gene matches. The CDR3 is 16 amino acids. Germline V lookup: CDR1 MDHEN, CDR2 SYDVKM. CDR3 in amino acids: CASSSLTAGDQETQYF. For the CDR3, the DNA is TGTGCCAGCAGTTCGTTGACAGCGGGGGACCAAGAGACCCAGTACTTC.

This chain uses TRBV29-1 with TRBJ2-5; tentatively, D is TRBD1 (6 bases). Per germline, CDR1 SQVTM and CDR2 ANQGSEA. This CDR3 is 15 amino acids long. V dropped 6 bases and J dropped 4 bases, with 21 bases sitting between them. This chain's CDR3 is CSVKITGSLAETQYF. The CDR3 coding sequence is TGCAGCGTAAAAATTACAGGGTCCCTGGCAGAGACCCAGTACTTC.

The chain uses TRBV29-1 and TRBJ2-7; 8 bases align to TRBD2. Germline V CDR1 and CDR2: SQVTM, ANQGSEA. V dropped 0 bases and J dropped 4; count of bases not matched to a gene: 8. This CDR3 is built from 15 residues. The CDR3 DNA sequence: TGCAGCGTTGAAGATCGGGTCGGGGGGGATTACGAGCAGTACTTC. It yields the protein CSVEDRVGGDYEQYF.

This clone occurred once. V is TRBV2 and J is TRBJ1-5; possibly TRBD1 for D (5 bases). The CDR3 sequence is 14 residues long. Trimming removed 9 bases from V and 5 bases from J, with 17 bases in between. Germline CDR1 SNHLY, CDR2 FYNNEI. The DNA for the CDR3 is TGTGCCAGGGGGGGGACCACTTTAGATCAGCCCCAGCATTTT. Residues: CARGGTTLDQPQHF.

This chain uses TRBV27 with TRBJ2-7, with D perhaps TRBD2 (6 bases). The V gene lost 5 bases and the J gene lost 5 bases, with 19 bases spanning the gap. The CDR3 extends over 15 amino acids. CDR1 MNHEY and CDR2 SMNVEV come from the germline V gene (reference sequence). The CDR3 DNA reads TGTGCCAGCAGTCCCGCCGCGGGACTCCTGGACGAGCAGTACTTC. Amino acids: CASSPAAGLLDEQYF.